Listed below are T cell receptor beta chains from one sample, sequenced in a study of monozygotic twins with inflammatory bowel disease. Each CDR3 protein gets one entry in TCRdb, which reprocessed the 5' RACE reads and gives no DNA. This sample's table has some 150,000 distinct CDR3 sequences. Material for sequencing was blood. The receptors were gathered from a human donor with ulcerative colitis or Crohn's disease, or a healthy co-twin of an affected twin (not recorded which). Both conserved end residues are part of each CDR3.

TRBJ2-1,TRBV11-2,CASSLVAGALVEQFF
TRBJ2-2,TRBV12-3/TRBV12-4,CASSFLRNTGELFF
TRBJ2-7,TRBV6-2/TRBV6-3,CASSLTSGATYEQYF
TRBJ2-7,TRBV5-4,CASSRSGARYEQYF
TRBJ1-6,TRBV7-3,CASEGGLGRNSPLHF
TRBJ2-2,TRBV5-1,CASSSRTYTGELFF
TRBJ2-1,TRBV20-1,CSAPTSGYNEQFF
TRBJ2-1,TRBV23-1,CASSQVEGGYNEQFF
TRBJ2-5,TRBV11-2,CASSLGTTGRETQYF
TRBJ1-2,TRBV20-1,CSARPPGSHGYTF
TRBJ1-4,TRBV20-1,CSARGNEKLFF
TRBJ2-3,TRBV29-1,CSAGLTKETDTQYF
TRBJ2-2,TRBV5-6,CASSTRQDLLTGELFF
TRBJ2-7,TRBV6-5,CASSPGLVGEQYF
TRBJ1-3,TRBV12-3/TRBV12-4,CASSYRDGNTIYF
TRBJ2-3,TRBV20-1,CSARDLNTDTQYF
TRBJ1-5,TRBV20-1,CSARSDRANQPQHF
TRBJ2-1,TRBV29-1,CSVEGTSGIWYNEQFF
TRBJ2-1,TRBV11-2,CASSLVAGLNEQFF
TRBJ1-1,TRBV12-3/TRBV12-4,CASSFETPILNTEAFF
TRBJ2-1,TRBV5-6,CASSLGAGINNEQFF
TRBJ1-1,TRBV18,CASSPTDAQMNTEAFF
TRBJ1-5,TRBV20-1,CSAREGQSWYQPQHF
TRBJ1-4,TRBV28,CATLEGTATNEKLFF
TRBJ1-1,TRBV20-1,CSARDEQGGTEAFF
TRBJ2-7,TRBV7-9,CASSSRGGGIEQYF
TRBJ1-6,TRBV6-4,CASSDSGTESKWASPLHF
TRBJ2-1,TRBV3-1,CASSQASGTYNEQFF
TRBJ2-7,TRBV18,CASSPGDIYEQYF
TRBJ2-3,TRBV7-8,CASSTLGGAGTDTQYF
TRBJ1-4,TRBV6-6,CASRPGVANEKLFF
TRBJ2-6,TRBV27,CASSPLRRSGANVLTF
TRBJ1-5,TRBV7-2,CASSRTWAQPQHF
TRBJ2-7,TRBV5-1,CASSAAGGAYEQYF
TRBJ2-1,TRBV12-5,CASATSGTGNNEQFF
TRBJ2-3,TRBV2,CASSAGQASWDTQYF
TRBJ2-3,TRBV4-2,CASSQDPLAFGTDTQYF